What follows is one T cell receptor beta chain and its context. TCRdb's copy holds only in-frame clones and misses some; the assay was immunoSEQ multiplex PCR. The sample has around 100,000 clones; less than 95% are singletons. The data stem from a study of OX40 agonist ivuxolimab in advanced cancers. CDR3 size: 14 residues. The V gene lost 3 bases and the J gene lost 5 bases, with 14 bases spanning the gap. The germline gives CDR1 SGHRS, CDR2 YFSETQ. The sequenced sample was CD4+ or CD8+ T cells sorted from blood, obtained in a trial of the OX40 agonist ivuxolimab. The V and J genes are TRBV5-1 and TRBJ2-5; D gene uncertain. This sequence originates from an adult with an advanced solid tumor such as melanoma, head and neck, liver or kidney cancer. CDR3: CASSWAAGEETQYF. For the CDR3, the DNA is TGCGCCAGCAGCTGGGCAGCTGGAGAGGAGACCCAGTACTTC.